The present TCR beta chain was sequenced within a study of blood T cell repertoires in COVID-19. The CDR3 sequence is 23 residues long. J gave up 4 bases and V 6 bases, and 27 bases lay outside the gene matches. The germline gives CDR1 SQVTM, CDR2 ANQGSEA. Allocation to cohorts depended on clinical history reported by the participants. TCRdb's table, derived via immunoSEQ multiplex PCR, lists solely in-frame clones and lacks some. The repertoire holds 150,000 to 200,000 clones, with approximately 82% as singletons. The chain recombines TRBV29-1 with TRBJ2-2; 15 bases align to TRBD2. This receptor was obtained from a woman between 45 and 65 years old who had recovered from COVID-19. The sequenced sample consisted of PBMCs or T cells enriched from blood (not recorded which). The CDR3 is CSVLSGGPGTSGRPRAGTGELFF. CDR3 DNA sequence: TGCAGCGTCCTCTCGGGGGGGCCTGGGACTAGCGGGAGGCCCCGAGCGGGCACCGGGGAGCTGTTTTTT.